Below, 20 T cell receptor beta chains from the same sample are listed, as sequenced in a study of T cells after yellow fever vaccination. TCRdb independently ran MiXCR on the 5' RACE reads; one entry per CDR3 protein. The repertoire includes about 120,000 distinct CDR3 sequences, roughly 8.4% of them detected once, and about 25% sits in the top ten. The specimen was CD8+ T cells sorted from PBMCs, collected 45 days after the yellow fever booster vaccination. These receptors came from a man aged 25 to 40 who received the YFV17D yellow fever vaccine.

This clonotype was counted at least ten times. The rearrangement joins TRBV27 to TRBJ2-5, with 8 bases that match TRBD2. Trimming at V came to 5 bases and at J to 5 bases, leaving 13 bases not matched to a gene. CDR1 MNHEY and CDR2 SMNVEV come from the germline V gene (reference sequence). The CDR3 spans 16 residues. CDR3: CASSLHSSGRRETQYF. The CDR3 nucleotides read TGTGCCAGCAGTCTCCACTCGAGCGGGAGACGGGAGACCCAGTACTTC.

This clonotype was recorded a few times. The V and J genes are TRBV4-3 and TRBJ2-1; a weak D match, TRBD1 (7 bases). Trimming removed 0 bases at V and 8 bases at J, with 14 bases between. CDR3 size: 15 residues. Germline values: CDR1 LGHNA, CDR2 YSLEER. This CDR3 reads CASSQDPEGADEQFF. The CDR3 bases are TGCGCCAGCAGCCAAGATCCGGAGGGGGCCGATGAGCAGTTCTTC.

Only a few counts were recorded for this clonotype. DNA of the CDR3: TGTGCCAGCAGTTTCCCGGGGTCGGAGACCCAGTACTTC. This sequence encodes CASSFPGSETQYF. The V and J genes are TRBV6-2 or TRBV6-3 and TRBJ2-5; D perhaps matches TRBD2 (5 bases). The CDR3 spans 13 residues. Trimming removed 4 bases at V and 5 bases at J, with 11 bases between. Germline CDR1 is MNHEY and CDR2 is SVGEGT.

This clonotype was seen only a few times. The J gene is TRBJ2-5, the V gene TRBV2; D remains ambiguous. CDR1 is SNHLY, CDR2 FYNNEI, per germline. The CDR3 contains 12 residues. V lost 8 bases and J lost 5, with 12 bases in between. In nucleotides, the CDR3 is TGTGCCAGCGGTGGTTTGTCGGAGACCCAGTACTTC. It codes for CASGGLSETQYF. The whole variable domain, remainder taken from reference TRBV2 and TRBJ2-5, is EPEVTQTPSHQVTQMGQEVILRCVPISNHLYFYWYRQILGQKVEFLVSFYNNEISEKSEIFDDQFSVERPDGSNFTLKIRSTKLEDSAMYFCASGGLSETQYFGPGTRLLVL.

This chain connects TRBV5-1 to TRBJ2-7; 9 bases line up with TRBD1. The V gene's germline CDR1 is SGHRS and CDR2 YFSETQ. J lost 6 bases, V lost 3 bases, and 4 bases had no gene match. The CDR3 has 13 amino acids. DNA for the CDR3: TGCGCCAGCAGCTGGGGGACAGGGCCCGAGCAGTACTTC. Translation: CASSWGTGPEQYF.

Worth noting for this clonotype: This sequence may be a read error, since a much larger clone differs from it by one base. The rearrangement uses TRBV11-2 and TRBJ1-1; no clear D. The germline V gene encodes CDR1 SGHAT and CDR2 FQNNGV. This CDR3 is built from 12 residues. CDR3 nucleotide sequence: TGTGTCAGCGGCGAGGGAAACACTGAAGCTTTCTTT. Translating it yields CVSGEGNTEAFF.

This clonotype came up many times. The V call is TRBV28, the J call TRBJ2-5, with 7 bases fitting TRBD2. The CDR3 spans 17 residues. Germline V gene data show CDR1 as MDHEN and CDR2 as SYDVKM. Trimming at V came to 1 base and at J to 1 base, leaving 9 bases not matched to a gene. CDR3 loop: CASSLSPLAAIQETQYF. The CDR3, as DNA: TGTGCCAGCAGTTTATCCCCGCTAGCGGCCATCCAAGAGACCCAGTACTTC.

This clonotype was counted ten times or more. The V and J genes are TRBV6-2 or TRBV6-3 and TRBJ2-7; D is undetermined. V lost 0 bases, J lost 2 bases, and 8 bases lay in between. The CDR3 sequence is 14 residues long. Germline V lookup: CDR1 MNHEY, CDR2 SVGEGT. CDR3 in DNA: TGTGCCAGCAGTTACTCCCCTGAAACCTACGAGCAGTACTTC. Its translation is CASSYSPETYEQYF.

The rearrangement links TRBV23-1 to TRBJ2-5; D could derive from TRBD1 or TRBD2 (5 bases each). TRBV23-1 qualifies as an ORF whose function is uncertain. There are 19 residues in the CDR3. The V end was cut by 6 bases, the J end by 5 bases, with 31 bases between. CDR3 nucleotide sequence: TGCGCCAGCAGCAAACCTCTGCGTGAGGGGCTGAAAGAGGAGGAGACCCAGTACTTC. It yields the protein CASSKPLREGLKEEETQYF.

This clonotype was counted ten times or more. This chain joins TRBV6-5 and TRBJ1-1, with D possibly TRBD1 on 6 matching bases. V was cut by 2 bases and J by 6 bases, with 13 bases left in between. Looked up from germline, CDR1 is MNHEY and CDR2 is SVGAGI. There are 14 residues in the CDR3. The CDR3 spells CASSYGFRTAEAFF. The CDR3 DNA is TGTGCCAGCAGTTACGGATTTCGGACAGCTGAAGCTTTCTTT.

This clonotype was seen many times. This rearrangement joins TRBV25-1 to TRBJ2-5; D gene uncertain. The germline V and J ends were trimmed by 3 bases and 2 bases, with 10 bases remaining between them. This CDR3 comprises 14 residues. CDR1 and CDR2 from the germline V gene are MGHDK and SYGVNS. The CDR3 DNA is TGTGCCAGCAGTGACCCAGCGCCTCAAGAGACCCAGTACTTC. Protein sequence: CASSDPAPQETQYF.

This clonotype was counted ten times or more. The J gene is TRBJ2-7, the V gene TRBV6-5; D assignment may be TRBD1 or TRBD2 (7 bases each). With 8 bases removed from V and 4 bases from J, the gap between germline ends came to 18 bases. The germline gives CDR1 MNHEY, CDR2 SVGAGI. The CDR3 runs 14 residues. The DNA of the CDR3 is TGTGCCAGCCATCCAGGGGGGGTAGGATACGAGCAGTACTTC. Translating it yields CASHPGGVGYEQYF.

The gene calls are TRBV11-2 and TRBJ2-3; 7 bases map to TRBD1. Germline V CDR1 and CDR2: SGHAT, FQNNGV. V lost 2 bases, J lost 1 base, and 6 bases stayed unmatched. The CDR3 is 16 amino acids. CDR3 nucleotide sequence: TGTGCCAGCAGCTTAAGCACAGGGGTACGCACAGATACGCAGTATTTT. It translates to CASSLSTGVRTDTQYF.

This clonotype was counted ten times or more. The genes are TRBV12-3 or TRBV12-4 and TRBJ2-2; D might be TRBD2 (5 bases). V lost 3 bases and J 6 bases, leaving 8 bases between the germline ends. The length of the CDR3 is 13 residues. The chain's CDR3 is CASSFTRSGELFF. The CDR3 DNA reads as TGTGCCAGCAGTTTCACTAGGTCCGGGGAGCTGTTTTTT.

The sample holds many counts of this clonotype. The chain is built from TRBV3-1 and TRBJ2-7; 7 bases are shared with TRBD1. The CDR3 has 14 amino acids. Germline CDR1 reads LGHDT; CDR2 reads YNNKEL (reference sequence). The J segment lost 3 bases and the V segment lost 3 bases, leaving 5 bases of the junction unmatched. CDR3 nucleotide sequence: TGTGCCAGCAGCCAGGAGACAGGGATCTACGAGCAGTACTTC. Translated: CASSQETGIYEQYF.

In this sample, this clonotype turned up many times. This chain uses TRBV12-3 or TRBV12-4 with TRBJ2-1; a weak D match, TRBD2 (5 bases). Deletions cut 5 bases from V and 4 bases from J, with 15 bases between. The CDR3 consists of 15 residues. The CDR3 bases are TGTGCCAGCAGTCCTCAAGGAGCGGCATACAATGAGCAGTTCTTC. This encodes CASSPQGAAYNEQFF.

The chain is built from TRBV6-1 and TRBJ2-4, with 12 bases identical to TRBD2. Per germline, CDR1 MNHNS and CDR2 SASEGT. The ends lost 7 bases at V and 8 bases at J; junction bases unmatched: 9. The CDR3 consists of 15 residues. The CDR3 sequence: CASKRTSGNKDIQYF. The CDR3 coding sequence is TGTGCCAGCAAAAGGACTAGCGGGAATAAGGACATTCAGTACTTC.

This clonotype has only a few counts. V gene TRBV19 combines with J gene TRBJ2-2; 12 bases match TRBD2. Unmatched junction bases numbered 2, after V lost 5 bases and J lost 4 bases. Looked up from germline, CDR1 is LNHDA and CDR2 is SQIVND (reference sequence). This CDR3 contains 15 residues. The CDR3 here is CASSLAGGGTGELFF. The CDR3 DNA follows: TGTGCCAGTAGTCTAGCGGGAGGGGGCACCGGGGAGCTGTTTTTT.

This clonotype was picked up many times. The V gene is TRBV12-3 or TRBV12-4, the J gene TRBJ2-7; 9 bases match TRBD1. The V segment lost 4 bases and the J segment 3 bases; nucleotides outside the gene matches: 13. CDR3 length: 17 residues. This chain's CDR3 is CASSSPRTGGLGYEQYF. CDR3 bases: TGTGCCAGCAGTTCGCCCCGCACAGGGGGCCTCGGCTACGAGCAGTACTTC.

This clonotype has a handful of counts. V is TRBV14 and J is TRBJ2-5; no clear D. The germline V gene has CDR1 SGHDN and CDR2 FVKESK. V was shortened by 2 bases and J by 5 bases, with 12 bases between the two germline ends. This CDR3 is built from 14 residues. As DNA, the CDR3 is TGTGCCAGCAGCCAACCCGACGCACGTGAGACCCAGTACTTC. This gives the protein CASSQPDARETQYF.